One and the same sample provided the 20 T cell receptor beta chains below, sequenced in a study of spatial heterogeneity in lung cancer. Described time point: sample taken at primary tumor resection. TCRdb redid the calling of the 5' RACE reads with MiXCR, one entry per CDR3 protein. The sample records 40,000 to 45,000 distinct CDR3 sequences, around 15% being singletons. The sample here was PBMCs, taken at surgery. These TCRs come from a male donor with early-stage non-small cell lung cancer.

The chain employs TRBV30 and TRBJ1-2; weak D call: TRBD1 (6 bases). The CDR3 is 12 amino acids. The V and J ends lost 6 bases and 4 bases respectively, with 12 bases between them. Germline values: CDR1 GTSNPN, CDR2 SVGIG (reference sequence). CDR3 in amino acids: CACFGQFYGYTF. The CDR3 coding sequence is TGTGCCTGTTTCGGACAGTTCTATGGCTACACCTTC.

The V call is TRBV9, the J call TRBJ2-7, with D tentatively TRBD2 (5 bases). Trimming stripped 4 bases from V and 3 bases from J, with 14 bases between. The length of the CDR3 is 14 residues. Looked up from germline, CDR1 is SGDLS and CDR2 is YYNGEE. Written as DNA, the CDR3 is TGTGCCAGCAGCTTCCGGGATTCAAACTACGAGCAGTACTTC. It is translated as CASSFRDSNYEQYF.

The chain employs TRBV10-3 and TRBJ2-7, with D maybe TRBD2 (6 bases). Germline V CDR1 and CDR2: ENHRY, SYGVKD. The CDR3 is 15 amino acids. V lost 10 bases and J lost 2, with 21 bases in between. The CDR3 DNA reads TGTGCCACGATATCCTCCGCGGTAGCGGCCTACGAGCAGTACTTC. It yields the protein CATISSAVAAYEQYF.

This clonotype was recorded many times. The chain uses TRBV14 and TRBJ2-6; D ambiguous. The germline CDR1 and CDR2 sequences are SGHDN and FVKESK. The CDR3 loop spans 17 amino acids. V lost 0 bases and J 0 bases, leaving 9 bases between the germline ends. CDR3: CASSQDNGYSGANVLTF. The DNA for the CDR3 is TGTGCCAGCAGCCAAGATAACGGGTACTCTGGGGCCAACGTCCTGACTTTC.

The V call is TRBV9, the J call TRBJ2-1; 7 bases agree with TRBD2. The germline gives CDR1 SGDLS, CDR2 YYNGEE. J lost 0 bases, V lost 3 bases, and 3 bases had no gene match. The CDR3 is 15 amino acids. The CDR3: CASSARTSSYNEQFF. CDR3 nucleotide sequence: TGTGCCAGCAGCGCCAGGACTAGCTCCTACAATGAGCAGTTCTTC.

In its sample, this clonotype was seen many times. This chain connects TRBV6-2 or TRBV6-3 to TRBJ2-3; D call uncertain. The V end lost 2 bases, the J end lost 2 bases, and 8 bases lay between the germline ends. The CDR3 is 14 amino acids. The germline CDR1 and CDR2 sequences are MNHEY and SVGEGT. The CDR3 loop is CASSYLQTTDTQYF. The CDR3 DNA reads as TGTGCCAGCAGTTACCTACAGACCACAGATACGCAGTATTTT.

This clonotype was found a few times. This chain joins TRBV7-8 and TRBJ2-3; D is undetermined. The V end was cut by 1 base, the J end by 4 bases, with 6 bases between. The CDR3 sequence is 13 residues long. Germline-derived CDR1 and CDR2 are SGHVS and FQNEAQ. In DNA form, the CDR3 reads TGTGCCAGCAGCTTAGTTACTCCAGATACGCAGTATTTT. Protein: CASSLVTPDTQYF.

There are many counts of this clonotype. The CDR3 loop is CSVAAGVGQPQHF. For the CDR3, the DNA is TGCAGCGTTGCAGCAGGGGTTGGTCAGCCCCAGCATTTT. V usage is TRBV29-1 and J usage is TRBJ1-5; perhaps TRBD1 as D (6 bases). The ends were cut back, 4 bases at V and 6 bases at J, with 13 bases in the middle. The CDR3 totals 13 residues. Germline V gives CDR1 SQVTM, CDR2 ANQGSEA. Variable domain in full (rest from reference TRBV29-1 and TRBJ1-5): SAVISQKPSRDICQRGTSLTIQCQVDSQVTMMFWYRQQPGQSLTLIATANQGSEATYESGFVIDKFPISRPNLTFSTLTVSNMSPEDSSIYLCSVAAGVGQPQHFGDGTRLSIL.

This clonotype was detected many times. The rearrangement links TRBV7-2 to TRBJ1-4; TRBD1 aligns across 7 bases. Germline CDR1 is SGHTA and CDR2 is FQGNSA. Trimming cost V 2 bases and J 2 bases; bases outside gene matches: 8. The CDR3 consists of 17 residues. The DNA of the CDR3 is TGTGCCAGCAGCTTAAGGCACAGGGGCGGGACTAATGAAAAACTGTTTTTT. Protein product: CASSLRHRGGTNEKLFF.

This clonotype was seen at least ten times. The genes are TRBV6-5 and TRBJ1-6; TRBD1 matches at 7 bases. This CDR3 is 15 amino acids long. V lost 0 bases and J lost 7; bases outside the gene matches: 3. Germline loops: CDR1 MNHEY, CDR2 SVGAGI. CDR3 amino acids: CASSYSQGVNSPLHF. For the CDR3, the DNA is TGTGCCAGCAGTTACTCTCAGGGGGTCAATTCACCCCTCCACTTT.

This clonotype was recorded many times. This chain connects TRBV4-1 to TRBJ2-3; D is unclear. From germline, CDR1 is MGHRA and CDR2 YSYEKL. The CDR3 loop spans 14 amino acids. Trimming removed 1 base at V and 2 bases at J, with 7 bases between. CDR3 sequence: CASSQAGNTDTQYF. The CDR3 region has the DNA TGCGCCAGCAGCCAAGCGGGCAACACAGATACGCAGTATTTT.

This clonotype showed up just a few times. The CDR3 DNA sequence: TGTGCCAGCAGCGTCACGGGAGCGGTCGGGGAGCTGTTTTTT. This codes for CASSVTGAVGELFF. The chain has TRBV9 and TRBJ2-2, with D maybe TRBD2 (6 bases). This CDR3 comprises 14 residues. CDR1 and CDR2 from the germline V gene are SGDLS and YYNGEE. Trimming cost V 2 bases and J 7 bases, with 12 bases left between them.

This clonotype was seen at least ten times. DNA for the CDR3: TGTGCCAGCAGCTTAGGCAGGGTGGGAAACATTCAGTACTTC. It codes for CASSLGRVGNIQYF. This chain links TRBV11-2 with TRBJ2-4; tentatively, D is TRBD1 (5 bases). V shed 1 base and J shed 6 bases, with 10 bases lying between them. This CDR3 has 14 residues. Germline V CDR1 and CDR2: SGHAT, FQNNGV.

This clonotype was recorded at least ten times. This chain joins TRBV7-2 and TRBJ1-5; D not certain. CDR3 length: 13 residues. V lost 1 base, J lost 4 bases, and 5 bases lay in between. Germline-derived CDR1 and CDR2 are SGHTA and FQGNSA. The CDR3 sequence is CASSLGLNQPQHF. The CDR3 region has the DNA TGTGCCAGCAGCTTAGGTCTGAATCAGCCCCAGCATTTT.

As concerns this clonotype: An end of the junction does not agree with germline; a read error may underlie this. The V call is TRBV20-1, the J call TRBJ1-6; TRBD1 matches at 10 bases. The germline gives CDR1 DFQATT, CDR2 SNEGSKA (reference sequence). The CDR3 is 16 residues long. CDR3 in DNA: TGTAGTGCGCAGGGACAGGGGTTAGGCTATAATTCACCCCTCCACTTT. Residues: CSAQGQGLGYNSPLHF.

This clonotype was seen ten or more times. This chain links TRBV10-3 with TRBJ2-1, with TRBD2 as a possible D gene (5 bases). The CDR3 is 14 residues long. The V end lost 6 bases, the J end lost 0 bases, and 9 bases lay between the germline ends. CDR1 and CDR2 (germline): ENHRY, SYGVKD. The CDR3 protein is CAISGLSSYNEQFF. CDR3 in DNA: TGTGCCATCAGCGGACTTAGCTCCTACAATGAGCAGTTCTTC.

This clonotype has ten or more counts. The CDR3 loop reads CASSVRNAGANVLTF. CDR3 coding DNA: TGTGCCAGCAGCGTCCGGAATGCAGGGGCCAACGTCCTGACTTTC. This chain uses TRBV9 with TRBJ2-6, with D uncertain. Per the germline V gene, CDR1 is SGDLS and CDR2 is YYNGEE. Trimming shortened V by 2 bases and J by 4 bases, and 10 bases separated the two germline ends. The CDR3 runs to 15 residues.

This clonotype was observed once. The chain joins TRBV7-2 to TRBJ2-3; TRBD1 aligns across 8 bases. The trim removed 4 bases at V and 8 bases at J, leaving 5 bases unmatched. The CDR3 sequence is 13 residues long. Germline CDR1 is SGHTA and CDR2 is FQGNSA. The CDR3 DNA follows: TGTGCCAGCAGCTCGACAGGGGCAGTTACGCAGTATTTT. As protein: CASSSTGAVTQYF. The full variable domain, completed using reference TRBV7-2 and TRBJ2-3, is GAGVSQSPSNKVTEKGKDVELRCDPISGHTALYWYRQSLGQGLEFLIYFQGNSAPDKSGLPSDRFSAERTGGSVSTLTIQRTQQEDSAVYLCASSSTGAVTQYFGPGTRLTVL.

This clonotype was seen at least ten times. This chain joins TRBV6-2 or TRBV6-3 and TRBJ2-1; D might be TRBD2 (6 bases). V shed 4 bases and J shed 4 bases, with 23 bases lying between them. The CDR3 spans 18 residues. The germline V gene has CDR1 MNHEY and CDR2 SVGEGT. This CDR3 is CASSFPFGTQEGYNEQFF. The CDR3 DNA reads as TGTGCCAGCAGTTTTCCGTTCGGGACGCAGGAGGGGTACAATGAGCAGTTCTTC.

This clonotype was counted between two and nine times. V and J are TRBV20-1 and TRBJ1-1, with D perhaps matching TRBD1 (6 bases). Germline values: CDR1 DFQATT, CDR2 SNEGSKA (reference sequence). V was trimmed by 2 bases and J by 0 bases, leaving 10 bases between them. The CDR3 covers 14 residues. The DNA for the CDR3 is TGCAGTGCTAGAAGGGGGAGCATGAACACTGAAGCTTTCTTT. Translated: CSARRGSMNTEAFF.